This T cell receptor (beta chain) was identified during a study of blood T cell repertoires in COVID-19. The wider study: Acute-phase and convalescent COVID-19 samples originated in the United States, Italy and Spain. Nucleic acid was either cDNA or gDNA, and it came from T cells, B-cell-depleted T cells, or PBMCs.

CDR3 length: 14 amino acids. The V segment lost 6 bases and the J segment 0 bases; nucleotides outside the gene matches: 3. Germline CDR1 reads MNHEY; CDR2 reads SVGAGI. Profiled with immunoSEQ multiplex PCR; TCRdb holds only in-frame clones, not every one. The profile covers 100,000 to 150,000 clones, with roughly 91% appearing a single time and less than 5.5% taken by the ten largest. The rearrangement joins TRBV6-5 to TRBJ2-3; 7 bases fit TRBD1. The sequenced material came from peripheral blood. This TCR derives from a man aged 55 to 70 with COVID-19, enrolled during active disease. CDR3 region: CASSLGQSTDTQYF. The DNA for the CDR3 is TGTGCCAGCAGCCTGGGACAGAGCACAGATACGCAGTATTTT.